This TCR beta chain stems from a study of T cell repertoires in cytomegalovirus infection. Study details: CMV infection plus the matching HLA type was flagged by public TCR beta signatures.

Study-wide findings and caveats: CMV-specific HLA-C-restricted TCR beta clonotypes dominated the ex vivo response.

This clonotype occurred a few times. What it binds is not known. TCRdb redid the calling of the reads with MiXCR, one entry per CDR3 protein. The top ten hold 15% to 20% of the sample, which has around 240,000 distinct CDR3 sequences, 22% seen once. In germline, CDR1 is MNHEY, CDR2 SVGAGI. The CDR3 totals 14 residues. The V gene end was trimmed by 4 bases and the J gene end by 5 bases; junction bases not matched to a gene: 5. The V and J genes are TRBV6-5 and TRBJ2-7; 10 nucleotides agree with TRBD1. This TCR was sampled from a human donor in good health (CMV status not recorded). Some clones in this sample may be carry-over from other donors' samples. Material: CD8+ T cells from PBMCs. DNA for the CDR3: TGTGCCAGCAGTTGGGACAGGGGCGGCCACGAGCAGTACTTC. Translating gives CASSWDRGGHEQYF.